This TCR beta chain was identified during a study of T cell responses to AZD1222 COVID-19 vaccine. Between the trimmed V and J ends, which lost 6 bases and 7 bases, there was a span of 22 bases. Per the germline V gene, CDR1 is MNHEY and CDR2 is SMNVEV (reference sequence). CDR3 length equals 17 residues. Study results and caveats: Mostly white British, mostly female donors; authors suggested clonal diversity may be underestimated. Once two AZD1222 doses were given, Spike-specific TCR breadth and depth went up. Sampling that yielded the repertoires occurred only after the peak T cell response.

Generated by immunoSEQ multiplex PCR, the TCRdb table keeps only in-frame clones and is missing some. There are under 150,000 clones in the sample; roughly 90% occur only once, and around 2.6% lies in the top ten. In regard to this clone: No antigen is known for it.

This sample comprised peripheral blood, obtained 28 days after the second AZD1222 dose. This clonotype was obtained from an adult who received the AZD1222 COVID-19 vaccine. The chain recombines TRBV27 with TRBJ1-6; tentative D call: TRBD1 (5 bases). The CDR3 DNA reads as TGTGCCAGCAGCCCTCTCGACAGTTATTCTTCAAATTCACCCCTCCACTTT. Its translation is CASSPLDSYSSNSPLHF.